The clone carrying this TCR beta chain has ten or more counts. Its target is not known. These data are taken from a study of T-cell reconstitution after alpha-beta-depleted transplantation in children. Study results and caveats: Reported findings indicate that, about two months after transplant, alpha-beta T cells came from several hundred expanded clones, which were derived from non-depleted graft cells. When one year had passed after transplant, most T-cell counts and diversity came from newly produced T cells. At day 60, the high TCRbeta diversity found in some patients originated from recipient T cells and thymic progenitors that had survived.

The germline V and J ends were trimmed by 1 base and 7 bases, with 12 bases remaining between them. The CDR3 consists of 15 residues. Germline V gives CDR1 KGHDR, CDR2 SFDVKD. Preparation of the TCRbeta library involved a method that used unique molecular identifiers. Each CDR3 protein gets one entry after TCRdb re-called the PCR reads with MiXCR. Here the sample spans about 200,000 distinct CDR3 sequences, 5.5% to 7% being singletons. The gene calls are TRBV24-1 and TRBJ2-2; either TRBD1 or TRBD2 may supply D (6 bases each). Here the sequenced sample was PBMCs, taken before TCRalphabeta/CD19-depleted stem cell transplant. The sequence was obtained from a girl less than two years old with combined immunodeficiency, due to receive a stem cell transplant. In DNA form, the CDR3 reads TGTGCCACCAGTGATTTTGCCGGGGGCGGCGGGGAGCTGTTTTTT. It specifies CATSDFAGGGGELFF.